The next 6 T cell receptor beta chains were all read from a single sample in a study of control samples from healthy donors and cancer patients. This table comes from immunoSEQ multiplex PCR, and its TCRdb copy is limited to in-frame clones, with some not included. The profile shows roughly 54,000 clones, 95% to 97% of them singletons. Material: blood. All receptors derive from a woman aged 25 to 39 in good health.

The chain combines TRBV3-1 (or the pseudogene TRBV3-2) with TRBJ2-1; 10 bases line up with TRBD1. The trim removed 3 bases at V and 10 bases at J, leaving 9 bases unmatched. The CDR3 has 15 residues. CDR1 and CDR2 from the germline V gene are LGHDT and YNNKEL (reference sequence). The CDR3: CASSHPGTGAAEQFF. CDR3 in DNA: TGTGCCAGCAGCCATCCCGGGACAGGGGCCGCCGAGCAGTTCTTC.

The V and J genes are TRBV19 and TRBJ2-3; a weak D match, TRBD2 (6 bases). CDR1 and CDR2 (germline): LNHDA, SQIVND (reference sequence). V shed 6 bases and J shed 3 bases, with 16 bases lying between them. The CDR3 extends over 15 amino acids. The CDR3 DNA sequence: TGTGCCAGTAGGTCGGCGGGATCGAGGACAGATACGCAGTATTTT. It yields the protein CASRSAGSRTDTQYF.

The J gene is TRBJ1-1, the V gene TRBV10-2; D is perhaps TRBD1 (6 bases). Germline assignment: CDR1 WSHSY and CDR2 SAAADI. Deletions cut 3 bases from V and 0 bases from J, with 11 bases between. The CDR3 has 15 amino acids. The CDR3 coding sequence is TGCGCCAGCAGTGACCGACAGGCCTTGAACACTGAAGCTTTCTTT. Protein: CASSDRQALNTEAFF.

There are a few counts of this clone. The genes are TRBV4-1 and TRBJ1-3, with D unresolved. The CDR3 runs to 15 residues. Between the trimmed V and J ends, which lost 0 bases and 2 bases, there was a span of 8 bases. Germline CDR1 reads MGHRA; CDR2 reads YSYEKL. The chain's CDR3 is CASSQDRTPGNTIYF. CDR3 DNA: TGCGCCAGCAGCCAAGATCGTACACCTGGAAACACCATATATTTT.

The genes are TRBV7-3 and TRBJ2-3; D perhaps matches TRBD2 (5 bases). The CDR3 loop spans 16 amino acids. The germline V gene has CDR1 SGHTA and CDR2 FQGTGA. V dropped 2 bases and J dropped 3 bases, with 15 bases sitting between them. The CDR3 here is CASSLGGGRITDTQYF. CDR3 DNA: TGTGCCAGCAGCTTAGGTGGTGGGAGAATTACAGATACGCAGTATTTT.

The chain is built from TRBV2 and TRBJ2-2; TRBD1 is a possible D gene (6 bases). Germline V CDR1 and CDR2: SNHLY, FYNNEI. The ends were cut back, 4 bases at V and 2 bases at J, with 11 bases in the middle. CDR3 length: 15 residues. CDR3 in DNA: TGTGCCAGCAGTGTCGGGGACATAAACACCGGGGAGCTGTTTTTT. It translates to CASSVGDINTGELFF.